This T cell receptor (beta chain) was captured in a study of blood T cells in healthy people across ages. Findings and caveats of the study: Comparison with aged donors showed that long-lived donors had more naive CD4+ cells and higher diversity.

Caucasian, healthy and from Russia, the donors were aged between about 6 and 90. The sample holds a few counts of this clonotype. Its antigen is unknown. Then a second PCR, running about 7 to 11 cycles, was carried out with a sample-barcoded 5' primer and a J-beta primer mix. Using its own MiXCR run on the 5' RACE reads, TCRdb lists one record per CDR3 protein. The table records some 1.1 million distinct CDR3 sequences, around two fifths of them present only once. Sequenced input: blood. The sequence came from a man younger than 35 in good health.

DNA for the CDR3: TGTGCCAGCAGTGAAAGGTCTCTAGAAGGCTACACCTTC. Protein sequence: CASSERSLEGYTF. The chain uses TRBV2 and TRBJ1-2, with D unclear. This CDR3 is 13 amino acids long. In germline, CDR1 is SNHLY, CDR2 FYNNEI. Between the trimmed V and J ends, which lost 2 bases and 8 bases, there was a span of 12 bases.